This TCR beta chain was observed in a study of CD8+CD57+ T cells in acquired aplastic anemia. Investigators profiled TCR beta VDJ and CDR3 from genomic DNA template. TCRdb redid the calling of the reads with MiXCR, one entry per CDR3 protein. This table has approximately 180,000 distinct CDR3 sequences, roughly 50% appearing once. Before being chosen for sequencing, patients had shown CD8+CD57+ cell expansion by flow cytometry. The ends were cut back, 10 bases at V and 2 bases at J, with 18 bases in the middle. The CDR3 spans 15 residues. Per the germline V gene, CDR1 is KGHDR and CDR2 is SFDVKD. The sequence came from a human donor with aplastic anemia. The chain employs TRBV24-1 and TRBJ2-3; weak D call: TRBD2 (6 bases). Sequencing was performed on sorted CD4+, CD8+, or CD8+CD57+ T cells (not recorded which) from PBMCs. The chain's CDR3 is CATGGEVRATDTQYF. The CDR3 DNA follows: TGTGCCACGGGTGGGGAGGTTAGGGCCACAGATACGCAGTATTTT.